These T cell receptor beta chains were read from a single sample in a study of T-cell reconstitution after alpha-beta-depleted transplantation in children. TCRdb itself ran the PCR reads through MiXCR, one entry per CDR3 protein. The sample includes roughly 310,000 distinct CDR3 sequences, roughly 21% of them seen just once. The input for sequencing was PBMCs, mostly from graft donor cells, taken 180 days after TCRalphabeta/CD19-depleted stem cell transplant. The receptors derive from a male patient between 5 and 17 years old who had a stem cell transplant for acute lymphoblastic leukemia, so the T cells may come from the graft donor. Each CDR3 is given with its conserved first and last residue. D genes are given only for firm matches. A clone size is listed for some rows: how often the clone was seen (once, few, many), or a class if it is expanded.

NA | TRBJ1-1 | TRBV6-5 | few | TGTGCCAGCAGTTACGCACAGGCTGGGTCGGACACTGAAGCTTTCTTT | CASSYAQAGSDTEAFF
NA | TRBJ1-3 | TRBV4-1 | NA | TGCGCCAGCAGCCAAGATCCCAACAGGACTATTTCCTCTGGAAACACCATATATTTT | CASSQDPNRTISSGNTIYF
TRBD1 | TRBJ2-1 | TRBV6-1 | NA | TGTGCCAGCGAGGGGGCGGTAGGGACGGGGGAGCAGTTCTTC | CASEGAVGTGEQFF
NA | TRBJ1-5 | TRBV4-2 | NA | TGTGCCAGCAGCCAAGATCCCCAGGTACAGCCCCAGCATTTT | CASSQDPQVQPQHF
TRBD1 | TRBJ2-7 | TRBV6-1 | NA | TGTGCCAGCAGTCCGACAGGGGACTTATCCTACGAGCAGTACTTC | CASSPTGDLSYEQYF
NA | TRBJ2-1 | TRBV24-1 | few | TGTGCCACCAGTGGTCGAGAAGTCAGAAGCTCCTACAATGAGCAGTTCTTC | CATSGREVRSSYNEQFF
TRBD2 | TRBJ2-1 | TRBV7-6 | NA | TGTGCCAGCAGCCCTCAAAGTTACTATAGCGGGGTTACCTACAATGAGCAGTTCTTC | CASSPQSYYSGVTYNEQFF
TRBD1 | TRBJ2-1 | TRBV12-3/TRBV12-4 | many | TGTGCCAGCAGCCACGACGACAGGGCCTACAATGAGCAGTTCTTC | CASSHDDRAYNEQFF
TRBD2 | TRBJ2-2 | TRBV12-3/TRBV12-4 | NA | TGTGCCAGCAGTCAACTAGCGGGAGGGCCCTCGAACACCGGGGAGCTGTTTTTT | CASSQLAGGPSNTGELFF
TRBD2 | TRBJ2-3 | TRBV9 | few | TGTGCCAGCAGCGACCGACTAGCGGGAGAGGACGATACGCAGTATTTT | CASSDRLAGEDDTQYF
NA | TRBJ2-2 | TRBV19 | few | TGTGCCAGTAGTTATCTAGTCCACGCGACCGGGGAGCTGTTTTTT | CASSYLVHATGELFF
TRBD2 | TRBJ2-1 | TRBV10-3 | few | TGTGCCATCAGGGGACTAGCAAGGAATGAGCAGTTCTTC | CAIRGLARNEQFF
NA | TRBJ1-6 | TRBV20-1 | NA | TGCAGTGCTAGGGGGGAGTATAATTCACCCCTCCACTTT | CSARGEYNSPLHF
NA | TRBJ2-7 | TRBV5-1 | many | TGCGCCAGCAGCTTGCTAGTCGGGGGTGGATACGAGCAGTACTTC | CASSLLVGGGYEQYF
NA | TRBJ1-3 | TRBV11-1 | once | TGTGCCAGCAGCATCTTAAGTGAGGGATTGGTCTCTGGAAACACCATATATTTT | CASSILSEGLVSGNTIYF
TRBD2 | TRBJ2-7 | TRBV20-1 | NA | TGCAGTGCCAGAAGGGCGGGAGTACTCTACGAGCAGTACTTC | CSARRAGVLYEQYF
NA | TRBJ2-3 | TRBV10-3 | few | TGTGCCATCAGGGGGGAGGGGGTCACAGATACGCAGTATTTT | CAIRGEGVTDTQYF
NA | TRBJ1-1 | TRBV9 | NA | TGTGCCAGCAGCGTAGATCAGGGGAACACTGAAGCTTTCTTT | CASSVDQGNTEAFF
TRBD2 | TRBJ2-7 | TRBV9 | few | TGTGCCAGCAGCGTACGAGCCGGGACTAGCGGATACGAGCAGTACTTC | CASSVRAGTSGYEQYF
TRBD1 | TRBJ2-1 | TRBV4-1 | few | TGCGCCAGCAGCCAAGATTCGGGGACAGGGAGTGTTTTTTTAACAATGAAGAAGTTCTTC | CASSQDSGTGSVFLTMKKFF
TRBD1 | TRBJ1-5 | TRBV5-8 | NA | TGTGCCAGCAGCTTATCCTCCGGGACAGGAAATCAGCCCCAGCATTTT | CASSLSSGTGNQPQHF
TRBD1 | TRBJ2-3 | TRBV7-2 | NA | TGTGCCAGCAGCAGAAGAGGGGGCTTATTCACAGATACGCAGTATTTT | CASSRRGGLFTDTQYF